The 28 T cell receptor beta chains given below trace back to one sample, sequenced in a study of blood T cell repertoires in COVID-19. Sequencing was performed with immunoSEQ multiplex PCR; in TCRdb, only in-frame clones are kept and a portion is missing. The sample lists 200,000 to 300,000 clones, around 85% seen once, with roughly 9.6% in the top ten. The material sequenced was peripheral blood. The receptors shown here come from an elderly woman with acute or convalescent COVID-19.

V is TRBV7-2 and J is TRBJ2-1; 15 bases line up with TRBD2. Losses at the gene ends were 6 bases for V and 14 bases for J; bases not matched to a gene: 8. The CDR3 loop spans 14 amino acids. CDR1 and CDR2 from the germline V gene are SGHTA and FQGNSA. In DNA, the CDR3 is TGTGCCAGCAGTCCTTGGACTAGCGGGGGGGCGGAGTTCTTC. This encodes CASSPWTSGGAEFF.

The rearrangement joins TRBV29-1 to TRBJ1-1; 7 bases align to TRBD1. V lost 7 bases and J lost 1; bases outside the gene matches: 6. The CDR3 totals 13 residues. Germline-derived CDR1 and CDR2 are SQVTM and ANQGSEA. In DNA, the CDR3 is TGCAGCGCCCAACAGGGGCGGAACACTGAAGCTTTCTTT. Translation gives CSAQQGRNTEAFF.

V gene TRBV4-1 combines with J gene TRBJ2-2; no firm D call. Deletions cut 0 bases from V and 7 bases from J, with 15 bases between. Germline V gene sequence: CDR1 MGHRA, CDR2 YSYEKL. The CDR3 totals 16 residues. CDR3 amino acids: CASSQETDWSGGELFF. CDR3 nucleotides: TGCGCCAGCAGCCAAGAAACCGATTGGTCAGGCGGGGAGCTGTTTTTT.

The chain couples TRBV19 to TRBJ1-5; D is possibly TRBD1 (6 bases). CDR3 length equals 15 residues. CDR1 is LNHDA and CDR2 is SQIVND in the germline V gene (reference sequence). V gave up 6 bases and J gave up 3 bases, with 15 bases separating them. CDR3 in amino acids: CASSRTRGPNQPQHF. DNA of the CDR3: TGTGCCAGTAGCCGAACCAGGGGTCCCAATCAGCCCCAGCATTTT.

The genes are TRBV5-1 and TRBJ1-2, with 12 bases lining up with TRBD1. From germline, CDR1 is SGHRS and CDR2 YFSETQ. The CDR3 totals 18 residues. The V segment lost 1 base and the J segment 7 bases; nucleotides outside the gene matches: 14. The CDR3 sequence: CASSLKIGTGTGGGGYTF. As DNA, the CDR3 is TGCGCCAGCAGCTTGAAGATTGGGACCGGGACAGGGGGCGGTGGCTACACCTTC.

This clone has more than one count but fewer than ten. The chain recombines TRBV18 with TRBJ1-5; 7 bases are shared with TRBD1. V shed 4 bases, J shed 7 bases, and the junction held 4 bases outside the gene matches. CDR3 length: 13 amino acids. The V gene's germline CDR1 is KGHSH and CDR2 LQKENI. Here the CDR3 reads CASSQQGNQPQHF. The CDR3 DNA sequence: TGTGCCAGCTCACAACAGGGGAACCAGCCCCAGCATTTT.

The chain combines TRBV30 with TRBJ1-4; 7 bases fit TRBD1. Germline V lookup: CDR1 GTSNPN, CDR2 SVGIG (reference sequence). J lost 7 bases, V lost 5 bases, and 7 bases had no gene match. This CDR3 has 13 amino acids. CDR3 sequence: CAWEGQSVEKLFF. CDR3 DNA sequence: TGTGCCTGGGAGGGACAGAGTGTTGAAAAACTGTTTTTT.

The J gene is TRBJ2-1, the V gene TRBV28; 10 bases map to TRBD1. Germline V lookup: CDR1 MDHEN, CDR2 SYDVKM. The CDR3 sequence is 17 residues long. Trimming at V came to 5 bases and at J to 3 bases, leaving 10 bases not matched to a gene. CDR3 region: CASSPEPGQGFYNEQFF. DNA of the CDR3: TGTGCCAGCAGTCCTGAGCCGGGACAGGGGTTCTACAATGAGCAGTTCTTC.

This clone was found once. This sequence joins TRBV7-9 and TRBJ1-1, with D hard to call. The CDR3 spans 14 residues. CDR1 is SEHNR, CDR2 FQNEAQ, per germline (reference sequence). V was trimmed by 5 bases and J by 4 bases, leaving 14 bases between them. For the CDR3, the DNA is TGTGCCAGCAGCCCCAACGGGGAGCCCACTGAAGCTTTCTTT. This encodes CASSPNGEPTEAFF.

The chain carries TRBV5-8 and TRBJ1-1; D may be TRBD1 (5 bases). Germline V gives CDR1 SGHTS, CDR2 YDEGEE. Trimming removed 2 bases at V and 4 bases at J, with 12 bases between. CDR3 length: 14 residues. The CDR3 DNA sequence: TGTGCCAGCAGCTTACGGGGGACGTCCACTGAAGCTTTCTTT. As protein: CASSLRGTSTEAFF.

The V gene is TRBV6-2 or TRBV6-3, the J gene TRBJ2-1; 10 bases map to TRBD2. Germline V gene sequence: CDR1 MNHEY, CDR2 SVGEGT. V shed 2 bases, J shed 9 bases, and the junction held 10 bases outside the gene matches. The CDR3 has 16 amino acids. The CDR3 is CASSYQSGGARFEQFF. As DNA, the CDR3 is TGTGCCAGCAGTTACCAAAGCGGGGGGGCCAGGTTTGAGCAGTTCTTC.

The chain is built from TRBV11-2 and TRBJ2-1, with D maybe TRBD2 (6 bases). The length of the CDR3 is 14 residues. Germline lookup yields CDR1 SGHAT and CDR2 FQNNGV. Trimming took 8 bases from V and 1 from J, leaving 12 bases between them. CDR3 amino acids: CASEKRVSYNEQFF. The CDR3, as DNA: TGTGCCAGCGAGAAGCGGGTGTCCTACAATGAGCAGTTCTTC.

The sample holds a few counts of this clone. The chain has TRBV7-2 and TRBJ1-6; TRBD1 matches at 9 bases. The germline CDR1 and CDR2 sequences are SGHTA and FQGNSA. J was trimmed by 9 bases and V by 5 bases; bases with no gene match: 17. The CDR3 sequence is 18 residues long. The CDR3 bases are TGTGCCAGCAGCCTACGGCCTGGGACAGGGCTAGGAAGTTCACCCCTCCACTTT. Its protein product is CASSLRPGTGLGSSPLHF.

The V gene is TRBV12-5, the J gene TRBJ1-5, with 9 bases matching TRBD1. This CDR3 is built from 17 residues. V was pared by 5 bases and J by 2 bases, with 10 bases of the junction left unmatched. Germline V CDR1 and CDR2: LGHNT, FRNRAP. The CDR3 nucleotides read TGTGCTAGTGGTCTGGGACAGGGAGATCGGGGCAATCAGCCCCAGCATTTT. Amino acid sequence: CASGLGQGDRGNQPQHF.

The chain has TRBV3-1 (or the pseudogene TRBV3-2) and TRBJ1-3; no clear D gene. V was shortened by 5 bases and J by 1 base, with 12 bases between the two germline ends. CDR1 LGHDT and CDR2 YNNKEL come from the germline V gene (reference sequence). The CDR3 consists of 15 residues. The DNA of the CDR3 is TGTGCCAGCAGCTACTATACTAGGTCTGGAAACACCATATATTTT. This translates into CASSYYTRSGNTIYF.

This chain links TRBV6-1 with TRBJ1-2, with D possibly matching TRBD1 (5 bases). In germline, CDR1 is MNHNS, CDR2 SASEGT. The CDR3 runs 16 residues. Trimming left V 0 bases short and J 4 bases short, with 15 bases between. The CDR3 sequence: CASSEAQGNKFYGYTF. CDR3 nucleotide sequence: TGTGCCAGCAGTGAAGCGCAGGGAAATAAGTTCTATGGCTACACCTTC.

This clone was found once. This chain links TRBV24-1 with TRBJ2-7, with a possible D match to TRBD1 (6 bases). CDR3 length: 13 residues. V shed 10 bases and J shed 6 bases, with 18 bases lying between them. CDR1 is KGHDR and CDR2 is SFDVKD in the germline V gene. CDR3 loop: CATQGTSAGEQYF. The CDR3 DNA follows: TGTGCCACACAGGGCACATCGGCGGGCGAGCAGTACTTC.

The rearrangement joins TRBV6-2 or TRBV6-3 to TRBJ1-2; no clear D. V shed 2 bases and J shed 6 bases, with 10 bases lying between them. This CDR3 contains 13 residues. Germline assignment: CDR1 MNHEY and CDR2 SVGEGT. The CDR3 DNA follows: TGTGCCAGCAGTTACGTGGCCTCAGATGGCTACACCTTC. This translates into CASSYVASDGYTF.

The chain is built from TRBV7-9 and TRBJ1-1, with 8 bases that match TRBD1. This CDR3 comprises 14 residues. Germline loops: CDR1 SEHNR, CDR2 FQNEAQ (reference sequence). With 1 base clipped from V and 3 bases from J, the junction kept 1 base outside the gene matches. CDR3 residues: CASSLGTGYTEAFF. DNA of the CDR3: TGTGCCAGCAGCTTAGGGACAGGGTACACTGAAGCTTTCTTT.

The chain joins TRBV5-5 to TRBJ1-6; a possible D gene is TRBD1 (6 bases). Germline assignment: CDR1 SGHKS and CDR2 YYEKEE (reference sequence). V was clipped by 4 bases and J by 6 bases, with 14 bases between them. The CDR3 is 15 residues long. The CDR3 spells CASSPEDSINSPLHF. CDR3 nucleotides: TGTGCCAGCAGCCCAGAGGACAGTATTAATTCACCCCTCCACTTT. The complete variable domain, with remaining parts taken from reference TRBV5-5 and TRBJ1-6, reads DAGVTQSPTHLIKTRGQQVTLRCSPISGHKSVSWYQQVLGQGPQFIFQYYEKEERGRGNFPDRFSARQFPNYSSELNVNALLLGDSALYLCASSPEDSINSPLHFGNGTRLTVT.

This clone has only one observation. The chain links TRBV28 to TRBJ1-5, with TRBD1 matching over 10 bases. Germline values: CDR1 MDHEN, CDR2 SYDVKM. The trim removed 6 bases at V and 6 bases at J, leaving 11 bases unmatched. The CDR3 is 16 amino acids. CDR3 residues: CASRLLPGQGSQPQHF. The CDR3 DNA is TGTGCCAGCAGACTCCTGCCGGGACAGGGGAGTCAGCCCCAGCATTTT.

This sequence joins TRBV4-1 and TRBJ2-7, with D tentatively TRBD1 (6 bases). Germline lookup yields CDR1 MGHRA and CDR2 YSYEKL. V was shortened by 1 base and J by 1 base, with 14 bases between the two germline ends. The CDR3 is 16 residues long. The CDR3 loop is CASSQGTGTSSYEQYF. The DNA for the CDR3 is TGCGCCAGCAGCCAAGGTACAGGGACCTCGTCCTACGAGCAGTACTTC.

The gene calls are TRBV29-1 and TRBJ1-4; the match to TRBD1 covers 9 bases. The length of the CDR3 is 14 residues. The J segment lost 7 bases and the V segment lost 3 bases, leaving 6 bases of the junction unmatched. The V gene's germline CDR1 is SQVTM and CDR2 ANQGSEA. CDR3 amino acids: CSVDKGQGREKLFF. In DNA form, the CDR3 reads TGCAGCGTTGACAAGGGACAGGGACGTGAAAAACTGTTTTTT.

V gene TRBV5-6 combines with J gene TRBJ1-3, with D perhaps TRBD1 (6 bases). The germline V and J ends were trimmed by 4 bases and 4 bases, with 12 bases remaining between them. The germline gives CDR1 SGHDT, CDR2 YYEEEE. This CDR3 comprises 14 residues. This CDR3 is CASSPQGPGNTIYF. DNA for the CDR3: TGTGCCAGCAGCCCACAGGGTCCGGGAAACACCATATATTTT.

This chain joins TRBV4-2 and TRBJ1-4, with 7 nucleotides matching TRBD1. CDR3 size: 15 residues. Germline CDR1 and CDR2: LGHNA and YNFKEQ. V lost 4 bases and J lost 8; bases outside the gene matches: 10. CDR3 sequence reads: CASSRTPGQSEKLFF. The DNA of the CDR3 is TGTGCCAGCAGCCGAACACCGGGACAGTCGGAAAAACTGTTTTTT.

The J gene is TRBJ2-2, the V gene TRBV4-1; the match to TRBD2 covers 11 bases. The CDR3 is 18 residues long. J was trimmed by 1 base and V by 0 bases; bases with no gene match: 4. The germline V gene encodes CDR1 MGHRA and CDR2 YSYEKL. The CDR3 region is CASSQDPGLAENTGELFF. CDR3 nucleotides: TGCGCCAGCAGCCAAGATCCGGGACTAGCGGAGAACACCGGGGAGCTGTTTTTT.

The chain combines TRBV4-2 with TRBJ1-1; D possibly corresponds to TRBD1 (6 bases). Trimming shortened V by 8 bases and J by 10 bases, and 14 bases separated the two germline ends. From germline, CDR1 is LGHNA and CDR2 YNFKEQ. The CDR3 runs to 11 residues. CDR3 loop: CASGPQGTAFF. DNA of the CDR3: TGTGCCAGCGGGCCACAGGGAACAGCTTTCTTT.

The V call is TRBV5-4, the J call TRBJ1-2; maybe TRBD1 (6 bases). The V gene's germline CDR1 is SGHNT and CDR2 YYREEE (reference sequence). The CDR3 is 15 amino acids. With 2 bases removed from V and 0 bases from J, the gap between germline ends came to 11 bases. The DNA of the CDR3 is TGTGCCAGCAGCTTTGGACAGACCCCTAACTATGGCTACACCTTC. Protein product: CASSFGQTPNYGYTF.